The 9 T cell receptor beta chains below come from one sample, sequenced in a study of CD8+CD57+ T cells in acquired aplastic anemia. Template material for TCR beta VDJ and CDR3 profiling consisted of genomic DNA. Each CDR3 protein gets one entry after TCRdb re-called the reads with MiXCR. The sample has around 500,000 distinct CDR3 sequences, around 30% seen once. Patients picked for sequencing had shown CD8+CD57+ cell expansion detected by flow cytometry. Sample: sorted CD4+, CD8+, or CD8+CD57+ T cells (not recorded which) from PBMCs. These receptors were obtained from a human donor with aplastic anemia.

This chain connects TRBV5-2 to TRBJ1-4; the listed D gene, TRBD1, was not tested against the DNA. TRBV5-2 is a known pseudogene. This CDR3 has 16 amino acids. The CDR3 reads CASSRTGGRDNEKLFF. DNA for the CDR3: TGTGCCAGCTCAAGGACAGGGGGCCGGGATAATGAAAAACTGTTTTTT.

Concerning this clonotype: This may be a read error: a much more frequent sequence differs by one nucleotide. The chain carries TRBV19 and TRBJ1-4; D not certain. Germline V lookup: CDR1 LNHDA, CDR2 SQIVND (reference sequence). The CDR3 sequence is 11 residues long. The CDR3 DNA reads as TGTACCAGTAGCCTGGGAGGAAAACTGTTTTTT. It specifies CTSSLGGKLFF. Based on the CDR3 plus reference TRBV19 and TRBJ1-4, the full variable domain is DGGITQSPKYLFRKEGQNVTLSCEQNLNHDAMYWYRQDPGQGLRLIYYSQIVNDFQKGDIAEGYSVSREKKESFPLTVTSAQKNPTAFYLCTSSLGGKLFFGSGTQLSVL.

This clonotype appeared many times. J is TRBJ1-6 and V is TRBV20-1; D is undetermined. CDR3 length equals 15 residues. Trimming pared 1 base from V and 3 bases from J, leaving 10 bases between. The germline V gene has CDR1 DFQATT and CDR2 SNEGSKA (reference sequence). As DNA, the CDR3 is TGCAGTGCTAGAGGACGGACCAGCTATAATTCACCCCTCCACTTT. Its protein product is CSARGRTSYNSPLHF.

The sample holds a few counts of this clonotype. A much larger clone lies a single base off, so this may be a read error. Since no conserved phenylalanine or tryptophan closes the CDR3, a read error is the likely cause. This sequence joins TRBV14 and TRBJ1-6; D unresolved. The V gene's germline CDR1 is SGHDN and CDR2 FVKESK. V shed 2 bases and J shed 8 bases, with 10 bases lying between them. The CDR3 is made up of 14 amino acids. This CDR3 reads CASSQRRPDSPLHL. The CDR3 DNA sequence: TGTGCCAGCAGCCAACGCCGCCCTGATTCACCCCTCCACCTT.

The sample holds many counts of this clonotype. The chain has TRBV19 and TRBJ2-7; possible D gene TRBD2, 6 bases. Trimming shortened V by 3 bases and J by 6 bases, and 18 bases separated the two germline ends. Germline assignment: CDR1 LNHDA and CDR2 SQIVND (reference sequence). This CDR3 region has 15 residues. In nucleotides, the CDR3 is TGTGCCAGTAGTATGATAGCGGTCGAGGGATCCGAGCAGTACTTC. This sequence encodes CASSMIAVEGSEQYF. The whole variable domain, filled in from reference TRBV19 and TRBJ2-7, reads DGGITQSPKYLFRKEGQNVTLSCEQNLNHDAMYWYRQDPGQGLRLIYYSQIVNDFQKGDIAEGYSVSREKKESFPLTVTSAQKNPTAFYLCASSMIAVEGSEQYFGPGTRLTVT.

The table lists this clonotype with many counts. This chain uses TRBV14 with TRBJ1-6; D is undetermined. CDR3 length: 14 amino acids. The V gene lost 8 bases and the J gene lost 9 bases, with 17 bases spanning the gap. Per germline, CDR1 SGHDN and CDR2 FVKESK. The CDR3 coding sequence is TGTGCCAGCTCCCGGGCCTCACAAAGTTCACCCCTCCACTTT. Encoded protein: CASSRASQSSPLHF.

V and J are TRBV19 and TRBJ1-6, with D uncertain. V lost 4 bases and J lost 0, with 10 bases in between. CDR1 is LNHDA, CDR2 SQIVND, per germline (reference sequence). The CDR3 contains 16 residues. The DNA for the CDR3 is TGTGCCAGTAGTAACCGCGAGAGCTCCTATAATTCACCCCTCCACTTT. Amino acid sequence: CASSNRESSYNSPLHF.

This clonotype was seen ten or more times. The V gene is TRBV4-1, the J gene TRBJ1-6; no reliable D call. Germline V CDR1 and CDR2: MGHRA, YSYEKL. This CDR3 has 16 residues. V lost 0 bases, J lost 6 bases, and 12 bases lay in between. CDR3 sequence: CASSQDLALPNSPLHF. In DNA, the CDR3 is TGCGCCAGCAGCCAAGATCTTGCGCTTCCTAATTCACCCCTCCACTTT.

This clonotype has ten or more counts. The V and J genes are TRBV24-1 and TRBJ1-1; D might be TRBD1 (6 bases). V shed 2 bases and J shed 0 bases, with 12 bases lying between them. The CDR3 extends over 16 amino acids. Germline assignment: CDR1 KGHDR and CDR2 SFDVKD. CDR3 DNA sequence: TGTGCCACCAGTGATTCTAGGGGGAACATGAACACTGAAGCTTTCTTT. This sequence encodes CATSDSRGNMNTEAFF.